This T cell receptor beta chain was captured in a study of long-term antiretroviral therapy in people with HIV. At the survey level, the v3.0 immunoSEQ assay was run. Profiled with immunoSEQ multiplex PCR; TCRdb holds only in-frame clones, not every one. This table holds around 15,000 clones, roughly 92% found once. Germline CDR1 and CDR2: SEHNR and FQNEAQ (reference sequence). CDR3 length equals 18 residues. With 6 bases clipped from V and 0 bases from J, the junction kept 8 bases outside the gene matches. The chain employs TRBV7-9 and TRBJ2-6; 10 nucleotides line up with TRBD2. This TCR was recovered from a middle-aged woman with HIV. Material: unsorted PBMCs, obtained 0.6 years after starting antiretroviral therapy. CDR3 DNA: TGTGCCAGCAGGGAAGCTAGCGGGGGACACTCTGGGGCCAACGTCCTGACTTTC. Encoded protein: CASREASGGHSGANVLTF.